The clone carrying this TCR beta chain was observed a few times. The antigen is unknown. cDNA libraries for TCR beta contained unique molecular identifiers. TCRdb analysed the PCR reads with MiXCR anew, one entry per CDR3 protein. The table lists 250,000 to 300,000 distinct CDR3 sequences, 30% to 45% of them singletons, with 4% to 6% in the top ten. These data originate in a study of post-analysis software for immune sequencing data. Study details: Progressive-relapsing, secondary progressive and relapsing-remitting multiple sclerosis were among the disease courses included. Whole-study results and caveats: By F measure, strong co-clustering occurred among samples prepared in the same batch. Elevated frequency relative to controls characterized four or five TRBV segments in patients, TRBV5-6, TRBV5-1 and TRBV20-1 among them.

V was pared by 10 bases and J by 10 bases, with 10 bases of the junction left unmatched. The CDR3 consists of 13 residues. Germline values: CDR1 MNHEY, CDR2 SVGAGI. The sample was blood. V and J are TRBV6-5 and TRBJ1-6, with TRBD1 matching 7 bases. This receptor was obtained from a girl aged 10 to 17 with multiple sclerosis. CDR3 region: CATEQGKGSPLHF. The CDR3 DNA reads as TGTGCCACCGAACAGGGGAAGGGATCACCCCTCCACTTT.